This TCR beta chain was obtained from a study of control samples from healthy donors and cancer patients (dated by TCRdb to between 2020 and 2021). Library generation was performed with the immunoSEQ multiplex PCR assay. Drawn from immuneACCESS, this table holds only the in-frame rearrangements with V and J called that TCRdb kept. Clones are partly lost; checked studies trace under half to an unresolved V gene and leave the rest unexplained. Recorded for this sample are about 270,000 clones; 82% of them occurred a single time. 13% of the sample is held by the ten biggest clonotypes. As regards this clone: Its antigen is not yet known. No base-level quality is on record; no much larger clone is a single base apart.

At the junction V is shortened by 0 bases and J by 4 bases; bases outside the gene matches: 4. CDR1 and CDR2, looked up from the germline V gene (reference sequence), are SGHKS and YYEKEE. The CDR3 numbers 15 residues from cysteine through phenylalanine. The read is trimmed to its CDR3 DNA, 45 bases read in frame from base 1. Sequenced material: PBMCs. The rearrangement joined TRBV5-5 to TRBJ1-2, with TRBD1 identical over 9 junction bases. The TCR was taken from an older woman with lung cancer. CDR3 reads: CASSLGGTGSYGYTF. The DNA reads TGTGCCAGCAGCTTGGGAGGGACAGGGTCCTATGGCTACACCTTC.